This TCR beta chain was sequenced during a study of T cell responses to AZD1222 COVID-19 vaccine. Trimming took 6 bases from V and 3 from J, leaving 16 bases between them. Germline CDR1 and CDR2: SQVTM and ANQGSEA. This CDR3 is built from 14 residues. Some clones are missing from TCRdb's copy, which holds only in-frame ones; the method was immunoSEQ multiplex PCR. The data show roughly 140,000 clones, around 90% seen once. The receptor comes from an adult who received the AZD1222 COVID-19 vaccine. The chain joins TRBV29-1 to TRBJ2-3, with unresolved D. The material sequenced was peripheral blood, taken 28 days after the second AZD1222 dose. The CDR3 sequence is CSVGEGRLTDTQYF. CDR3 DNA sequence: TGCAGCGTGGGCGAAGGGCGCTTGACAGATACGCAGTATTTT.